Below, 8 T cell receptor beta chains from the same sample are listed, as sequenced in a study of blood T cell repertoires in COVID-19. Profiled with immunoSEQ multiplex PCR; TCRdb holds only in-frame clones, not every one. Altogether roughly 230,000 clones are present, 75% to 85% being singletons, with the ten largest covering roughly 5.5%. The sequenced sample was peripheral blood. The receptor set was obtained from a human donor in a cohort sampled during active COVID-19.

V and J are TRBV6-2 or TRBV6-3 and TRBJ1-2, with D possibly TRBD1 on 5 matching bases. The V end lost 2 bases, the J end lost 3 bases, and 10 bases lay between the germline ends. This CDR3 comprises 14 residues. CDR1 is MNHEY and CDR2 is SVGEGT in the germline V gene. The CDR3 bases are TGTGCCAGCAGTTACAACAAGGGGTACTATGGCTACACCTTC. Protein product: CASSYNKGYYGYTF.

This clone was detected once. The V gene is TRBV4-1, the J gene TRBJ2-2; 8 nucleotides align to TRBD2. The germline V gene encodes CDR1 MGHRA and CDR2 YSYEKL. With V trimmed by 3 bases and J by 7 bases, 10 bases remained unmatched. The CDR3 covers 16 residues. CDR3 amino acids: CASSHLSGERVGELFF. CDR3 sequence (DNA): TGCGCCAGCAGCCACCTTAGCGGGGAAAGGGTCGGGGAGCTGTTTTTT.

CDR3: CASSINREMNTEAFF. The CDR3 region has the DNA TGTGCCAGCAGCATCAACAGGGAAATGAACACTGAAGCTTTCTTT. J is TRBJ1-1 and V is TRBV6-5; TRBD1 might be the D (6 bases). Germline V gene lookup returns CDR1 MNHEY and CDR2 SVGAGI. The CDR3 totals 15 residues. Trimming removed 6 bases from V and 0 bases from J, with 14 bases in between.

In DNA form, the CDR3 reads TGTGCCAGCAGCTCCAGAATTACTGAAGCTTTCTTT. Its protein product is CASSSRITEAFF. This rearrangement joins TRBV5-6 to TRBJ1-1; no firm D call. The V end was cut by 3 bases, the J end by 5 bases, with 8 bases between. The CDR3 is 12 amino acids. CDR1 SGHDT and CDR2 YYEEEE come from the germline V gene.

This sequence joins TRBV7-6 and TRBJ2-7; TRBD1 agrees at 8 bases. Germline CDR1 SGHVS, CDR2 FNYEAQ. This CDR3 is built from 17 residues. V was pared by 0 bases and J by 2 bases, with 9 bases of the junction left unmatched. CDR3 sequence (DNA): TGTGCCAGCAGCTTAGCGCAGGACAGGGTAGTCGCCTACGAGCAGTACTTC. Protein sequence: CASSLAQDRVVAYEQYF.

The V call is TRBV5-1, the J call TRBJ1-2, with 7 bases aligning to TRBD1. Germline values: CDR1 SGHRS, CDR2 YFSETQ. The V and J ends lost 5 bases and 2 bases, in that order; junction bases with no gene match: 6. CDR3 length equals 14 residues. CDR3 sequence: CASRMGQSNYGYTF. The CDR3 DNA reads as TGCGCCAGCAGAATGGGACAGAGCAACTATGGCTACACCTTC. The complete variable domain, with remaining parts taken from reference TRBV5-1 and TRBJ1-2, reads KAGVTQTPRYLIKTRGQQVTLSCSPISGHRSVSWYQQTPGQGLQFLFEYFSETQRNKGNFPGRFSGRQFSNSRSEMNVSTLELGDSALYLCASRMGQSNYGYTFGSGTRLTVV.

This clone came up many times. This chain uses TRBV21-1 with TRBJ2-3; the listed D gene, TRBD1, was not tested against the DNA. TRBV21-1 is a pseudogene. The CDR3 length is 15 residues. The CDR3 region has the DNA TGTGCCAGCAGCAATCAGACAGGCAAAGTTAATACGCAGTATTTT. Protein: CASSNQTGKVNTQYF.

V and J are TRBV30 and TRBJ1-1, with D tentatively TRBD1 (5 bases). Germline-derived CDR1 and CDR2 are GTSNPN and SVGIG (reference sequence). Trimming pared 4 bases from V and 0 bases from J, leaving 15 bases between. The CDR3 consists of 15 residues. The CDR3 sequence is CAWKVPRVMNTEAFF. The DNA of the CDR3 is TGTGCCTGGAAGGTCCCCAGGGTCATGAACACTGAAGCTTTCTTT. The full variable domain, with the rest looked up from reference TRBV30 and TRBJ1-1, is SQTIHQWPATLVQPVGSPLSLECTVEGTSNPNLYWYRQAAGRGLQLLFYSVGIGQISSEVPQNLSASRPQDRQFILSSKKLLLSDSGFYLCAWKVPRVMNTEAFFGQGTRLTVV.